The entry below describes one T cell receptor (beta chain). Given the absence of the conserved phenylalanine or tryptophan at the CDR3 end, a read error is likely. No DNA is shown, since the ends of the CDR3 on it are uncertain; the CDR3 is the one TCRdb lists. Samples came from axillary lymph nodes draining the breast cancer. One entry per CDR3 protein results from TCRdb running MiXCR on the multiplex PCR reads. The top ten hold about 3.9% of the sample, which has about 180,000 distinct CDR3 sequences, around a third seen once. This sample is part of a study of breast tumors, draining lymph nodes, adjacent tissues. Per germline, CDR1 WNHNN and CDR2 SYGVQD (reference sequence). The CDR3 numbers 10 amino acids, ends counted.

V usage is TRBV10-1 and J usage is TRBJ1-3. The sequenced sample consisted of axillary lymph node tissue. The TCR originated in a female donor with breast cancer. Some clones in this sample may be carry-over from other donors' samples. Here the CDR3 reads CASTSDGQRT.